The 22 T cell receptor beta chains reported below all come from one sample, sequenced in a study of T cells in Graves' hyperthyroidism and ophthalmopathy (dated by TCRdb to about 2019). Preparation of the library involved multiplex PCR. The sample was run on an Illumina HiSeq 2000. The TCR beta CDR3 regions were amplified from the RNA transcripts. The TCR CDR3 was subjected to a first round of RT-PCR using the HTBI primer set and the Qiagen OneStep RT-PCR kit. In-frame beta chains were kept once TCRdb had trimmed the public reads at Q25 with fastp and called clones with MiXCR. Each entry is one CDR3 protein sequence, shown with its most common DNA and genes. In this sample the table shows 500,000 to 650,000 distinct CDR3 sequences, less than 15% of which occur a single time. About 14% of the sample is in the top ten clones. The sample taken for sequencing was blood. The receptors originated from a woman aged 40-49 years with Graves' hyperthyroidism.

The chain links TRBV4-1 to TRBJ1-5, with D unclear. Trimming removed 1 base from V and 1 base from J, with 17 bases in between. The CDR3 is made up of 18 amino acids. Germline V gene lookup returns CDR1 MGHRA and CDR2 YSYEKL. The CDR3 nucleotides read TGCGCCAGCAGCCAAGGATACCTCAACGTGATGAGCAATCAGCCCCAGCATTTT. Protein product: CASSQGYLNVMSNQPQHF.

This clonotype has at least ten counts. The chain links TRBV18 to TRBJ1-5, with 8 bases matching TRBD1. This CDR3 has 16 residues. Germline CDR1 is KGHSH and CDR2 is LQKENI. The junction had 6 bases not matched to a gene; V was cut back by 2 bases and J by 3 bases. The CDR3 DNA follows: TGTGCCAGCTCACCAGCAAACAGGGGGAACAATCAGCCCCAGCATTTT. Its translation: CASSPANRGNNQPQHF. The full variable domain, completed using reference TRBV18 and TRBJ1-5, is NAGVMQNPRHLVRRRGQEARLRCSPMKGHSHVYWYRQLPEEGLKFMVYLQKENIIDESGMPKERFSAEFPKEGPSILRIQQVVRGDSAAYFCASSPANRGNNQPQHFGDGTRLSIL.

Concerning this clonotype itself: Given a much more abundant clone one base away, this may be a read error. This rearrangement joins TRBV27 to TRBJ2-2; 13 bases line up with TRBD2. This CDR3 region has 19 residues. Per germline, CDR1 MNHEY and CDR2 SMNVEV (reference sequence). The CDR3 nucleotides are TGTGCCAGCAGTCGAACCGGGACTAGCGGGATCGGAAACACCGTGGAGCTGTTTTTT. Translated: CASSRTGTSGIGNTVELFF.

The sample holds many counts of this clonotype. The genes are TRBV7-2 and TRBJ2-1; the match to TRBD2 covers 7 bases. CDR3 size: 16 residues. V lost 1 base and J lost 2; bases outside the gene matches: 5. Germline CDR1 and CDR2: SGHTA and FQGNSA. CDR3 residues: CASSLDGGVTYNEQFF. For the CDR3, the DNA is TGTGCCAGCAGCTTAGATGGGGGGGTAACCTACAATGAGCAGTTCTTC.

Only a few counts were recorded for this clonotype. This sequence joins TRBV10-3 and TRBJ1-1; unclear D gene. The CDR3 contains 15 residues. The V gene lost 0 bases and the J gene lost 1 base, with 9 bases spanning the gap. Germline CDR1 is ENHRY and CDR2 is SYGVKD. CDR3 bases: TGTGCCATCAGTGAGTCGGCGGGGAGGAACACTGAAGCTTTCTTT. Its translation: CAISESAGRNTEAFF.

The chain links TRBV7-9 to TRBJ2-3; 14 bases map to TRBD2. This CDR3 comprises 16 residues. Trimming cost V 5 bases and J 6 bases; bases outside gene matches: 7. From germline, CDR1 is SEHNR and CDR2 FQNEAQ (reference sequence). The CDR3 DNA reads TGTGCCAGCAGCAAAGGGACTAGCGGGAGTTTCGATACGCAGTATTTT. It encodes CASSKGTSGSFDTQYF.

The table lists this clonotype with many counts. Written as DNA, the CDR3 is TGTGCCAGCAGTCCCAAGTTAACTGGAAACACCATATATTTT. Translated, it gives CASSPKLTGNTIYF. This chain links TRBV28 with TRBJ1-3; D is unclear. The length of the CDR3 is 14 residues. The V end was cut by 5 bases, the J end by 2 bases, with 10 bases between. The germline gives CDR1 MDHEN, CDR2 SYDVKM.

Many counts were recorded for this clonotype. The chain combines TRBV5-1 with TRBJ1-1; D possibly corresponds to TRBD1 (5 bases). Trimming cost V 0 bases and J 6 bases, with 18 bases left between them. The CDR3 has 16 amino acids. Germline loops: CDR1 SGHRS, CDR2 YFSETQ. CDR3 bases: TGCGCCAGCAGCTTGGCAGCAGGGCAGGCGACCGCTGAAGCTTTCTTT. This codes for CASSLAAGQATAEAFF.

The rearrangement uses TRBV29-1 and TRBJ2-2; 8 bases are a match to TRBD1. The CDR3 is 13 amino acids. CDR1 is SQVTM and CDR2 is ANQGSEA in the germline V gene. J gave up 3 bases and V 7 bases, and 4 bases lay outside the gene matches. The CDR3 DNA is TGCAGCGCAGGACAGGGAGACACCGGGGAGCTGTTTTTT. This codes for CSAGQGDTGELFF.

The table lists this clonotype with many counts. The gene calls are TRBV20-1 and TRBJ1-2, with D possibly being TRBD1 (6 bases). Trimming took 7 bases from V and 5 from J, leaving 20 bases between them. Germline CDR1 DFQATT, CDR2 SNEGSKA (reference sequence). CDR3 size: 14 residues. The CDR3: CSVSFNGGLYGYTF. The CDR3 nucleotides read TGCAGTGTCTCTTTCAACGGGGGCCTTTATGGCTACACCTTC.

This clonotype was found many times. J is TRBJ2-2 and V is TRBV11-2; D is perhaps TRBD2 (5 bases). Germline lookup yields CDR1 SGHAT and CDR2 FQNNGV. The V gene lost 1 base and the J gene lost 2 bases, with 11 bases spanning the gap. The CDR3 runs to 16 residues. The CDR3 DNA sequence: TGTGCCAGCAGCTTAGGAGGGCAGCTCAACACCGGGGAGCTGTTTTTT. Translated, it gives CASSLGGQLNTGELFF.

The chain carries TRBV9 and TRBJ1-2; D might be TRBD1 (6 bases). Trimming stripped 3 bases from V and 6 bases from J, with 12 bases between. Germline lookup yields CDR1 SGDLS and CDR2 YYNGEE. The CDR3 runs 13 residues. Written as DNA, the CDR3 is TGTGCCAGCAGCGCTACCGAGGGGGATGGCTACACCTTC. Translated, it gives CASSATEGDGYTF.

V gene TRBV6-1 combines with J gene TRBJ1-1; D unresolved. V shed 7 bases and J shed 2 bases, with 14 bases lying between them. The CDR3 has 14 residues. The germline gives CDR1 MNHNS, CDR2 SASEGT. For the CDR3, the DNA is TGTGCCAGCAACCCCCCGGGAGGAAACACTGAAGCTTTCTTT. This sequence encodes CASNPPGGNTEAFF.

The chain joins TRBV7-2 to TRBJ2-7, with TRBD2 matching over 8 bases. V lost 8 bases and J lost 3; bases outside the gene matches: 6. Per germline, CDR1 SGHTA and CDR2 FQGNSA. This CDR3 has 13 amino acids. CDR3 sequence: CASGSSGSYEQYF. Written as DNA, the CDR3 is TGTGCCAGCGGATCGAGCGGGAGCTACGAGCAGTACTTC.

This clonotype was recorded at least ten times. This chain links TRBV18 with TRBJ2-1; D remains ambiguous. Trimming cost V 3 bases and J 0 bases, with 9 bases left between them. This CDR3 is 15 amino acids long. Per the germline V gene, CDR1 is KGHSH and CDR2 is LQKENI. The CDR3 sequence is CASSPSLSSYNEQFF. The CDR3 DNA reads as TGTGCCAGCTCACCGTCCCTAAGCTCCTACAATGAGCAGTTCTTC.

The sample holds a few counts of this clonotype. V and J are TRBV7-9 and TRBJ1-5; TRBD1 matches 7 bases. The V gene's germline CDR1 is SEHNR and CDR2 FQNEAQ (reference sequence). The CDR3 contains 15 residues. The V gene end was trimmed by 2 bases and the J gene end by 6 bases; junction bases not matched to a gene: 7. CDR3 sequence: CASSLSQGGSQPQHF. CDR3 nucleotides: TGTGCCAGCAGCTTATCACAAGGGGGCAGTCAGCCCCAGCATTTT.

This chain joins TRBV6-2 or TRBV6-3 and TRBJ2-2, with a weak D call TRBD1 (8 bases). Germline V gives CDR1 MNHEY, CDR2 SVGEGT. Trimming pared 6 bases from V and 4 bases from J, leaving 21 bases between. This CDR3 has 17 residues. Here the CDR3 DNA reads TGTGCCAGCAGACTGATATCGGACAGGGAGGGCACCGGGGAGCTGTTTTTT. This encodes CASRLISDREGTGELFF.

The table lists this clonotype with many counts. The rearrangement links TRBV28 to TRBJ2-1, with 9 bases fitting TRBD2. This CDR3 region has 15 residues. Germline CDR1 reads MDHEN; CDR2 reads SYDVKM. The J segment lost 8 bases and the V segment lost 5 bases, leaving 10 bases of the junction unmatched. As DNA, the CDR3 is TGTGCCAGCAGTCACTATAGCGGGAGTAAAGATGAGCAGTTCTTC. Its translation is CASSHYSGSKDEQFF.

The chain employs TRBV5-4 and TRBJ2-7, with 9 bases identical to TRBD2. The CDR3 runs 16 residues. Germline trimming cut 0 bases from V and 6 bases from J; bases unmatched to any gene: 10. Germline values: CDR1 SGHNT, CDR2 YYREEE (reference sequence). The CDR3: CASSLGGLASSTEQYF. CDR3 nucleotide sequence: TGTGCCAGCAGCTTGGGGGGACTAGCATCGTCCACCGAGCAGTACTTC.

The chain joins TRBV7-9 to TRBJ2-3; 8 bases agree with TRBD2. V was clipped by 2 bases and J by 2 bases; unmatched bases: 9. The CDR3 sequence is 17 residues long. Germline CDR1 SEHNR, CDR2 FQNEAQ (reference sequence). Here the CDR3 DNA reads TGTGCCAGCAGCTTATTTGGTACTAGCGGAGACACAGATACGCAGTATTTT. Protein: CASSLFGTSGDTDTQYF.

V is TRBV9 and J is TRBJ2-5, with 14 bases matching TRBD2. V trimming: 4 bases; J trimming: 6 bases; junction bases outside the gene matches: 8. This CDR3 comprises 16 residues. CDR1 SGDLS and CDR2 YYNGEE come from the germline V gene. The CDR3 loop reads CASSPRTSGRKQTQYF. CDR3 sequence (DNA): TGTGCCAGCAGCCCTCGGACTAGCGGGAGGAAACAGACCCAGTACTTC.

This clonotype has more than one count but fewer than ten. V and J are TRBV7-9 and TRBJ2-6; D is undetermined. V lost 5 bases to trimming and J lost 0 bases, with 14 bases between them. CDR3 length: 17 amino acids. Germline V gene lookup returns CDR1 SEHNR and CDR2 FQNEAQ (reference sequence). The chain's CDR3 is CASSRTGSHSGANVLTF. For the CDR3, the DNA is TGTGCCAGCAGCCGGACGGGTAGCCACTCTGGGGCCAACGTCCTGACTTTC.